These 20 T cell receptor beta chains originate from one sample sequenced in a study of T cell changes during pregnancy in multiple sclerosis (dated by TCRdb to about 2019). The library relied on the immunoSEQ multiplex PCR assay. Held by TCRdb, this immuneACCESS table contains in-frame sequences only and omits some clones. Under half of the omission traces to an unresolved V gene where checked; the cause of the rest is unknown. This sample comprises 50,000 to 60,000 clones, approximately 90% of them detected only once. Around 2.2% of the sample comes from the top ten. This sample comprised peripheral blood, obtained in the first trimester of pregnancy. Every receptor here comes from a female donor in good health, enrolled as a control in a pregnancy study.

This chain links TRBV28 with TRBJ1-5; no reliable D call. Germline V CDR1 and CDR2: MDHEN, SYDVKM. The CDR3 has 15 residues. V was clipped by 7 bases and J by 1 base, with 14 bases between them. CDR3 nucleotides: TGTGCCAGCACCCCAGAGGGTGAGAGCAATCAGCCCCAGCATTTT. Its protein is CASTPEGESNQPQHF. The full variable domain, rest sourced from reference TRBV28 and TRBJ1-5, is DVKVTQSSRYLVKRTGEKVFLECVQDMDHENMFWYRQDPGLGLRLIYFSYDVKMKEKGDIPEGYSVSREKKERFSLILESASTNQTSMYLCASTPEGESNQPQHFGDGTRLSIL.

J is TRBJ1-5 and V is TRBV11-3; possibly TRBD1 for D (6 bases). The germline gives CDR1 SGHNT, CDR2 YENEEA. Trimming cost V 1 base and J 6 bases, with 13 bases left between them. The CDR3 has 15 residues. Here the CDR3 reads CASSLVRGARQPQHF. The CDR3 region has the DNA TGTGCCAGCAGCTTAGTGCGGGGGGCACGTCAGCCCCAGCATTTT.

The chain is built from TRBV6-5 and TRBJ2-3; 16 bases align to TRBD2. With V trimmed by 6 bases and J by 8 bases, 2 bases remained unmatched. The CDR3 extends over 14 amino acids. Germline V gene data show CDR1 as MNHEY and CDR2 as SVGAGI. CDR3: CASRGLAGGGTQYF. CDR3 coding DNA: TGTGCCAGCAGGGGACTAGCGGGAGGGGGTACGCAGTATTTT.

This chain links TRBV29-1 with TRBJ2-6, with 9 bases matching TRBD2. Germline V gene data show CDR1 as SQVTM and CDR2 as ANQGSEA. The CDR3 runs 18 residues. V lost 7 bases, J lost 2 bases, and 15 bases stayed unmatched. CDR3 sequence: CSAFVSGRLDPGANVLTF. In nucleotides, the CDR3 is TGCAGCGCCTTTGTGAGCGGGAGGCTGGACCCTGGGGCCAACGTCCTGACTTTC.

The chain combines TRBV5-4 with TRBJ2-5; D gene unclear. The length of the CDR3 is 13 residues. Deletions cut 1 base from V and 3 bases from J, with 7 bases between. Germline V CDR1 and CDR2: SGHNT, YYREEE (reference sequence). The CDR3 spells CASSLPTEETQYF. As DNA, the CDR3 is TGTGCCAGCAGCTTGCCTACAGAAGAGACCCAGTACTTC.

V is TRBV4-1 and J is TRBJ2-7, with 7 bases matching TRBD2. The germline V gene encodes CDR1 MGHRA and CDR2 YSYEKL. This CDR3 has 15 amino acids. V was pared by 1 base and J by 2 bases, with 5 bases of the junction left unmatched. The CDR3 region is CASSQGASGTYEQYF. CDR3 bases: TGCGCCAGCAGCCAAGGGGCTAGCGGAACCTACGAGCAGTACTTC.

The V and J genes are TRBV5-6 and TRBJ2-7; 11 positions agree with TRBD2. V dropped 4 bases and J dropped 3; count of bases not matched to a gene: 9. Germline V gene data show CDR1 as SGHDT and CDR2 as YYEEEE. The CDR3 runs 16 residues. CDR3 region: CASSPFSGRAFYEQYF. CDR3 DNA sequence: TGTGCCAGCAGCCCCTTTAGCGGGAGGGCCTTCTACGAGCAGTACTTC. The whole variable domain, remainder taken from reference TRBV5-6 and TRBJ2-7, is DAGVTQSPTHLIKTRGQQVTLRCSPKSGHDTVSWYQQALGQGPQFIFQYYEEEERQRGNFPDRFSGHQFPNYSSELNVNALLLGDSALYLCASSPFSGRAFYEQYFGPGTRLTVT.

The CDR3 sequence: CASSNPGGYNEKLFF. The CDR3, as DNA: TGTGCCAGCAGCAACCCGGGAGGGTATAATGAAAAACTGTTTTTT. The chain joins TRBV4-2 to TRBJ1-4; D ambiguous. The germline V and J ends were trimmed by 5 bases and 4 bases, with 14 bases remaining between them. This CDR3 is built from 15 residues. Germline CDR1 is LGHNA and CDR2 is YNFKEQ.

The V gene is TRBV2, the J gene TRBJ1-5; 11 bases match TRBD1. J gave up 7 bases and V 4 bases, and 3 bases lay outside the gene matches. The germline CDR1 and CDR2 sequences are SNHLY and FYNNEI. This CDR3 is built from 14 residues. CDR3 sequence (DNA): TGTGCCAGCAGTGGGACAGGGGGCGGACAGCCCCAGCATTTT. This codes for CASSGTGGGQPQHF.

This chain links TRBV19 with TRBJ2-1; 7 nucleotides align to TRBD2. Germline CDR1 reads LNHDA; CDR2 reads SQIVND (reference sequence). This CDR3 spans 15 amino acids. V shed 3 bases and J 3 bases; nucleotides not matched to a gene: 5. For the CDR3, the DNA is TGTGCCAGTAGTATTTCTAGCGGCCTCTACAATGAGCAGTTCTTC. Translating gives CASSISSGLYNEQFF.

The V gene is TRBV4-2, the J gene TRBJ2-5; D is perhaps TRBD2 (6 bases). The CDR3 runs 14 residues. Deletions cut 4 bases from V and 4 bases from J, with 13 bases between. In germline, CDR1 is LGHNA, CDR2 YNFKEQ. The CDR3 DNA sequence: TGTGCCAGCAGCCTTCCCGGGAGTCCAGAGACCCAGTACTTC. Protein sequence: CASSLPGSPETQYF.

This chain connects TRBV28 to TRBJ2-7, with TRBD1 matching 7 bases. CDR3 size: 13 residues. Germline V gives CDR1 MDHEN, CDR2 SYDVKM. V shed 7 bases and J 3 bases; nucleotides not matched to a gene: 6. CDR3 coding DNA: TGTGCCAGCACCGTCGGGACAGACTACGAGCAGTACTTC. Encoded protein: CASTVGTDYEQYF.

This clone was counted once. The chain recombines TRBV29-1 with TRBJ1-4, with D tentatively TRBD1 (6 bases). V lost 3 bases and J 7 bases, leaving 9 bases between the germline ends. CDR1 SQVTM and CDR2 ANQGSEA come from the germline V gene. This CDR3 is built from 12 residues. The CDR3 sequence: CSVEGAGEKLFF. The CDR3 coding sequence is TGCAGCGTTGAGGGGGCTGGTGAAAAACTGTTTTTT.

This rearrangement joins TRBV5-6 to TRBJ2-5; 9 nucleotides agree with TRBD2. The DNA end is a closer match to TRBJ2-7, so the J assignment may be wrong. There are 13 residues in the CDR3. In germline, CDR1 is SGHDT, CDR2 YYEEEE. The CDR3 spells CASSFSGSDEQYF. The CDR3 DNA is TGTGCCAGCAGCTTTAGCGGGAGTGACGAGCAGTACTTC.

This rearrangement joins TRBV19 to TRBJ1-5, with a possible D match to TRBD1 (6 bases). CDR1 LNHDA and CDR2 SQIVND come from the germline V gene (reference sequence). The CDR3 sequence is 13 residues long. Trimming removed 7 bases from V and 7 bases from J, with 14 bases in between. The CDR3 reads CASTGQLDQPQHF. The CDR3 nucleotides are TGTGCCAGTACTGGACAGCTGGACCAGCCCCAGCATTTT.

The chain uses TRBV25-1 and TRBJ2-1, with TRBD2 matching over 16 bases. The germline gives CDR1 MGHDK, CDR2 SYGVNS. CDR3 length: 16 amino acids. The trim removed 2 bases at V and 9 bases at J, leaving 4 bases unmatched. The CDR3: CASSERGTSGRVEQFF. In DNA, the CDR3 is TGTGCCAGCAGTGAAAGGGGGACTAGCGGGAGGGTTGAGCAGTTCTTC.

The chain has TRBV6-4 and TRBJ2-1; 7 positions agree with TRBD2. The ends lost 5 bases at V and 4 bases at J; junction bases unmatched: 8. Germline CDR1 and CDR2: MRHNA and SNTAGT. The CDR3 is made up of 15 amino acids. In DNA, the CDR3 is TGTGCCAGCAGTCGACTAGCAGGAACTTACAATGAGCAGTTCTTC. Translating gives CASSRLAGTYNEQFF.

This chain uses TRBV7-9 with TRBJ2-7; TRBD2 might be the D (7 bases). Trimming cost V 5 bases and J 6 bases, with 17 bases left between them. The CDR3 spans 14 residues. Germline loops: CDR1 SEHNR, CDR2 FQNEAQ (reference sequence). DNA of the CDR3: TGTGCCAGCAGCATCGGAGGGGGGGCATCCGAGCAGTACTTC. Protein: CASSIGGGASEQYF.

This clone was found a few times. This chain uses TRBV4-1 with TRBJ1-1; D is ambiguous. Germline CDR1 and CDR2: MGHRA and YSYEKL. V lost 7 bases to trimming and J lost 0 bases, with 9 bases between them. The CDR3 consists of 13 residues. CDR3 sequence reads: CASMGSMNTEAFF. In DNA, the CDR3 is TGCGCCAGCATGGGCAGCATGAACACTGAAGCTTTCTTT.

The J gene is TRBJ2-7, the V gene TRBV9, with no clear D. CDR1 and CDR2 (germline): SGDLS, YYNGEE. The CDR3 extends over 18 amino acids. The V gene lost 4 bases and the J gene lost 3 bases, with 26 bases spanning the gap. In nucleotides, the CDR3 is TGTGCCAGCAGCTATAGCTTTACCTTAGCAGAGGAGCTCTACGAGCAGTACTTC. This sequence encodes CASSYSFTLAEELYEQYF.